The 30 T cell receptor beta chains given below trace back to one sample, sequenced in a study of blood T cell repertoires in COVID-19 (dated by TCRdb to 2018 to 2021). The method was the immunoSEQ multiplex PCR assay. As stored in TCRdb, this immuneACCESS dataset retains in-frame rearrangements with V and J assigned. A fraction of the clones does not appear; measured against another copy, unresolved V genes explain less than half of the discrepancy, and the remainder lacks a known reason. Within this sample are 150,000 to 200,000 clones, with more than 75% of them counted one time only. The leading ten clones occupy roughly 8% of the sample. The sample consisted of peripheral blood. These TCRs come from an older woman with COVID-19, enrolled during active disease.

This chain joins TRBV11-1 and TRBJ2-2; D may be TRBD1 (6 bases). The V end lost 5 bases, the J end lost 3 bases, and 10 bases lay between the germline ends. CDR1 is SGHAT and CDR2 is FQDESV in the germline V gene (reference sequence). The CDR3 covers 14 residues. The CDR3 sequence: CASSQGTDTGELFF. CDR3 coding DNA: TGTGCCAGCAGCCAGGGGACCGACACCGGGGAGCTGTTTTTT.

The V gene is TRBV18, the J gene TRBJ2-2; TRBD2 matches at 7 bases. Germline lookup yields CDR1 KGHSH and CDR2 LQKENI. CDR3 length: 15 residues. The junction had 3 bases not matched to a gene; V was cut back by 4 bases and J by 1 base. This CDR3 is CASSLRGENTGELFF. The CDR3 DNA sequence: TGTGCCAGCTCACTCCGGGGGGAGAACACCGGGGAGCTGTTTTTT.

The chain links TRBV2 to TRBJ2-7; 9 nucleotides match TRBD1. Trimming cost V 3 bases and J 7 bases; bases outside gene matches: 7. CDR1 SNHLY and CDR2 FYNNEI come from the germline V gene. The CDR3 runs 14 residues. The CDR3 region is CASSDRDREQEQYV. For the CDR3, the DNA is TGTGCCAGCAGTGACCGGGACAGGGAGCAGGAGCAGTACGTC.

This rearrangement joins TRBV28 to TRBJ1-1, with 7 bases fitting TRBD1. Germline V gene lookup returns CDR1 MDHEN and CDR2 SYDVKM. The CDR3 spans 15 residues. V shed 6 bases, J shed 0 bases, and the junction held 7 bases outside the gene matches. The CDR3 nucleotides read TGTGCCAGCAGACCAACCACAGGGGTGAACACTGAAGCTTTCTTT. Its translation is CASRPTTGVNTEAFF.

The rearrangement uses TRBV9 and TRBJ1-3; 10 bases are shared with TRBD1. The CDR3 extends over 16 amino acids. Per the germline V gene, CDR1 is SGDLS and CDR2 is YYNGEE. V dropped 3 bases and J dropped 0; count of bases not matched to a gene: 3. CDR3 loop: CASSAGQGYSGNTIYF. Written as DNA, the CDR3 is TGTGCCAGCAGCGCGGGACAGGGGTACTCTGGAAACACCATATATTTT.

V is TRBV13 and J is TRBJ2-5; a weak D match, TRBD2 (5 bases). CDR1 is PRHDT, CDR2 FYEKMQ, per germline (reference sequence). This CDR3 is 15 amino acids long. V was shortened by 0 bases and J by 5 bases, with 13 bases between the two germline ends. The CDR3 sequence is CASSLGGGSGETQYF. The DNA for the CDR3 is TGTGCCAGCAGCTTAGGGGGCGGCTCGGGGGAGACCCAGTACTTC. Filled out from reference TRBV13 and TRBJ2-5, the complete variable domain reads AAGVIQSPRHLIKEKRETATLKCYPIPRHDTVYWYQQGPGQDPQFLISFYEKMQSDKGSIPDRFSAQQFSDYHSELNMSSLELGDSALYFCASSLGGGSGETQYFGPGTRLLVL.

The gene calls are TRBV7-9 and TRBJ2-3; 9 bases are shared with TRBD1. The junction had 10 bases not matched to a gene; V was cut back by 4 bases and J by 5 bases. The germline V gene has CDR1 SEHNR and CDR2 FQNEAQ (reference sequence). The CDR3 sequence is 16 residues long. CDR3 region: CASSSRQGEVRDTQYF. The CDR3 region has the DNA TGTGCCAGCAGCTCTAGACAGGGGGAGGTTAGAGATACGCAGTATTTT.

CDR3 residues: CATSRDQSNRISYEQYF. The CDR3, as DNA: TGTGCCACCAGCAGAGATCAATCGAACAGGATTTCCTACGAGCAGTACTTC. V usage is TRBV15 and J usage is TRBJ2-7, with D maybe TRBD1 (5 bases). CDR1 and CDR2 (germline): LNHNV, YYDKDF (reference sequence). The CDR3 consists of 17 residues. V lost 0 bases and J lost 1, with 16 bases in between.

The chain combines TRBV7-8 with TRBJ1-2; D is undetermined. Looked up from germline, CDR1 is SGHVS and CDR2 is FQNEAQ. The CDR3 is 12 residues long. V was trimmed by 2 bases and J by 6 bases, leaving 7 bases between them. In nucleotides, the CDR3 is TGTGCCAGCAGCTTATACGGGGATGGCTACACCTTC. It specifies CASSLYGDGYTF.

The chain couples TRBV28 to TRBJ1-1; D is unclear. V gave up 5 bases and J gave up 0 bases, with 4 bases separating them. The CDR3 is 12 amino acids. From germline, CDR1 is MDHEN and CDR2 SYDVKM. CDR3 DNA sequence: TGTGCCAGCAGTACAGTGAACACTGAAGCTTTCTTT. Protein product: CASSTVNTEAFF.

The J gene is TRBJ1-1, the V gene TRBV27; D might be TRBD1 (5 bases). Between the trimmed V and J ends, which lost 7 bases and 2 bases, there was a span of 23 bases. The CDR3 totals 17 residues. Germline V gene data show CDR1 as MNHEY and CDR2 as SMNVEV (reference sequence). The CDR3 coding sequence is TGTGCCAGCAATTTTCGGGACTCCCCTGGGGAAAACACTGAAGCTTTCTTT. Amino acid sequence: CASNFRDSPGENTEAFF.

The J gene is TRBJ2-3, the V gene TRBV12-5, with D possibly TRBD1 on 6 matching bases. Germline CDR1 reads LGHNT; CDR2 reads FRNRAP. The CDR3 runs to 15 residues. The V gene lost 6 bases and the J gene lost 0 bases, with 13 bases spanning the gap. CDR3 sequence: CASGRDKASTDTQYF. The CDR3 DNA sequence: TGTGCTAGTGGCCGGGACAAGGCTAGCACAGATACGCAGTATTTT. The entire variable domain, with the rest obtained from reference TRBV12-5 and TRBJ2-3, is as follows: DARVTQTPRHKVTEMGQEVTMRCQPILGHNTVFWYRQTMMQGLELLAYFRNRAPLDDSGMPKDRFSAEMPDATLATLKIQPSEPRDSAVYFCASGRDKASTDTQYFGPGTRLTVL.

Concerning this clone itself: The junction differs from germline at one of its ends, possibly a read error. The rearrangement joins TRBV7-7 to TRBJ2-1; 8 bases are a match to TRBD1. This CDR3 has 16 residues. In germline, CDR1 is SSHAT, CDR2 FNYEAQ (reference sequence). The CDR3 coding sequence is TGTGCTAGCAGCTCCAGGACAGGGAGCTCCTACAATGAGCAGTTCTTC. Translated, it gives CASSSRTGSSYNEQFF.

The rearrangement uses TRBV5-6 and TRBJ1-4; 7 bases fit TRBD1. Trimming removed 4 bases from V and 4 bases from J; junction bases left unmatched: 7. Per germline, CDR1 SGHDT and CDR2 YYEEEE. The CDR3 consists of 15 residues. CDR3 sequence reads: CASSKGQFSNEKLFF. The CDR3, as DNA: TGTGCCAGCAGCAAGGGACAGTTTAGTAATGAAAAACTGTTTTTT. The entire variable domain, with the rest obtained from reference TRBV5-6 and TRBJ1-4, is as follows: DAGVTQSPTHLIKTRGQQVTLRCSPKSGHDTVSWYQQALGQGPQFIFQYYEEEERQRGNFPDRFSGHQFPNYSSELNVNALLLGDSALYLCASSKGQFSNEKLFFGSGTQLSVL.

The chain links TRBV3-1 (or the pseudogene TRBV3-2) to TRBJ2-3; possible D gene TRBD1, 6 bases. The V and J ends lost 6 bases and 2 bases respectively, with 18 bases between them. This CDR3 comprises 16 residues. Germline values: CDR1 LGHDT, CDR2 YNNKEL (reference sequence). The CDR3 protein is CASRLDRDINTDTQYF. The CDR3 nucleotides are TGTGCCAGCAGACTCGACCGGGACATTAACACAGATACGCAGTATTTT.

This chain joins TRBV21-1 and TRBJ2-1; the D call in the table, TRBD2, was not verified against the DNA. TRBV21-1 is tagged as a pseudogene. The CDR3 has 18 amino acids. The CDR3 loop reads CASSYPNFRETQGEEQFF. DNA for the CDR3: TGTGCCAGCAGCTACCCCAACTTCCGGGAAACACAAGGCGAGGAGCAGTTCTTC.

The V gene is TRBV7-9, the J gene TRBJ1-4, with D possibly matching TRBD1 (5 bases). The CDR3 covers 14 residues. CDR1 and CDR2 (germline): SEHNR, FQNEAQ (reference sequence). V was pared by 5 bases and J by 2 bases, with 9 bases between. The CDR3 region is CASSQAGTNEKLFF. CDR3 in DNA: TGTGCCAGCAGCCAGGCAGGGACTAATGAAAAACTGTTTTTT.

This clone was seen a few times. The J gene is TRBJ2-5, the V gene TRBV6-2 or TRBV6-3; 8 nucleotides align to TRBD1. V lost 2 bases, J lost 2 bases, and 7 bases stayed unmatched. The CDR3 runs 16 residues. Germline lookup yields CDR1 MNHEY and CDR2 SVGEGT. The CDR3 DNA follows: TGTGCCAGCAGTTACCAGTTACGGGACAGGCAAGAGACCCAGTACTTC. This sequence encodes CASSYQLRDRQETQYF.

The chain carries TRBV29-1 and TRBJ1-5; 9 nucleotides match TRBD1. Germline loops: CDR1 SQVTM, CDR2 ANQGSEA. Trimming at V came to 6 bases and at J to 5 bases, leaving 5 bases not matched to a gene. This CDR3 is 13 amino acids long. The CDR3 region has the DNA TGCAGCGTGAGAGACAGGGGGGATCAGCCCCAGCATTTT. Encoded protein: CSVRDRGDQPQHF.

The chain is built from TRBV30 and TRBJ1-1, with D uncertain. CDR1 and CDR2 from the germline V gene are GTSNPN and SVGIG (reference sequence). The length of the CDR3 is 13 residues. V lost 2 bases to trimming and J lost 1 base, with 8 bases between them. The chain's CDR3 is CAWSQRANTEAFF. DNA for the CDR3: TGTGCCTGGAGTCAGCGGGCGAACACTGAAGCTTTCTTT.

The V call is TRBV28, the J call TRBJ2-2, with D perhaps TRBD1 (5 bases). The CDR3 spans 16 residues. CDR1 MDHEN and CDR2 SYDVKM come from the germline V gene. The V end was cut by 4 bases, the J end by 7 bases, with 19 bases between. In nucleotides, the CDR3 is TGTGCCAGCAGTTCAAGGGGTTCAGGCCCTATCGGGGAGCTGTTTTTT. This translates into CASSSRGSGPIGELFF. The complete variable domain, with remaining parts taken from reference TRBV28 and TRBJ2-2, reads DVKVTQSSRYLVKRTGEKVFLECVQDMDHENMFWYRQDPGLGLRLIYFSYDVKMKEKGDIPEGYSVSREKKERFSLILESASTNQTSMYLCASSSRGSGPIGELFFGEGSRLTVL.

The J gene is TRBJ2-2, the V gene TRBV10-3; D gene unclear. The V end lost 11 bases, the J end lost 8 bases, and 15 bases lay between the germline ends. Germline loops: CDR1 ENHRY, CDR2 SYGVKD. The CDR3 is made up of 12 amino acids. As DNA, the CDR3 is TGTGCCTCACATTCAACCGCAGGGGAGCTGTTTTTT. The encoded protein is CASHSTAGELFF.

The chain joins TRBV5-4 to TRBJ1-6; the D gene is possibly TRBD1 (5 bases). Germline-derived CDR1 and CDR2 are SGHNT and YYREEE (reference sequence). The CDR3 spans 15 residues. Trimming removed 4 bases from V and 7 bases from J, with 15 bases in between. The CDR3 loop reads CASSGPLGGNSPLHF. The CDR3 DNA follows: TGTGCCAGCAGCGGGCCGCTGGGGGGGAATTCACCCCTCCACTTT.

The CDR3 region has the DNA TGCAGCGTTGTGGCGGGGGCAGGGAACGATGGCTACACCTTC. Its translation is CSVVAGAGNDGYTF. This chain uses TRBV29-1 with TRBJ1-2; the D gene is possibly TRBD1 (6 bases). The CDR3 covers 14 residues. Between the trimmed V and J ends, which lost 4 bases and 6 bases, there was a span of 18 bases. CDR1 and CDR2 from the germline V gene are SQVTM and ANQGSEA. Full variable domain (outside the CDR3, taken from reference TRBV29-1 and TRBJ1-2): SAVISQKPSRDICQRGTSLTIQCQVDSQVTMMFWYRQQPGQSLTLIATANQGSEATYESGFVIDKFPISRPNLTFSTLTVSNMSPEDSSIYLCSVVAGAGNDGYTFGSGTRLTVV.

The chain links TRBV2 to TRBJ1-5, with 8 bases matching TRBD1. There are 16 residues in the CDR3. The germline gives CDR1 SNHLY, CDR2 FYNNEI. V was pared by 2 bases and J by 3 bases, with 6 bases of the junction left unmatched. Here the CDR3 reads CASSEFRGRNNQPQHF. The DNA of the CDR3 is TGTGCCAGCAGTGAATTCAGGGGGCGGAACAATCAGCCCCAGCATTTT.

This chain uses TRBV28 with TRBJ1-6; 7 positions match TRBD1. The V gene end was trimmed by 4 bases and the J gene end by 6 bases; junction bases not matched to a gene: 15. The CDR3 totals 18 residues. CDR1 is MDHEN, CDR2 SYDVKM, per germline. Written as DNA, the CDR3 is TGTGCCAGCAGTTCCTATTCTACCCCGGGACAGCCTAATTCACCCCTCCACTTT. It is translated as CASSSYSTPGQPNSPLHF.

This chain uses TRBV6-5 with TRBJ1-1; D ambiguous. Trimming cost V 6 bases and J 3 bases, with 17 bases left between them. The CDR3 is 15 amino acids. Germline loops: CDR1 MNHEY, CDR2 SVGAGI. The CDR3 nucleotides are TGTGCCAGCAGAGCCCAACAGAATCATCACACTGAAGCTTTCTTT. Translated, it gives CASRAQQNHHTEAFF.

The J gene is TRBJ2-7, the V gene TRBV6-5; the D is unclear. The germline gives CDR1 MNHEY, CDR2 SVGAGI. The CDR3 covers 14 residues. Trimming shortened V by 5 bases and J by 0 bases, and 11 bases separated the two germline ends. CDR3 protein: CASSPYPPSYEQYF. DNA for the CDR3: TGTGCCAGCAGTCCCTATCCGCCCTCCTACGAGCAGTACTTC.

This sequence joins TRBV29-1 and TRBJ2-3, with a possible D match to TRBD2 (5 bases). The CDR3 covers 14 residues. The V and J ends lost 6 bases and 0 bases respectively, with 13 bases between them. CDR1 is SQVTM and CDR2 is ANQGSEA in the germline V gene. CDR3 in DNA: TGCAGCGTCGAGGGAGCGCTTAGCACAGATACGCAGTATTTT. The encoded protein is CSVEGALSTDTQYF.

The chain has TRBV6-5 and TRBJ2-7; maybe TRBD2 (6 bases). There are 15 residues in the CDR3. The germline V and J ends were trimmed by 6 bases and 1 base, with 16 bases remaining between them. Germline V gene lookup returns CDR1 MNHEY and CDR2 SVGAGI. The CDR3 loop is CASSQRPRGSYEQYV. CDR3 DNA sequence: TGTGCCAGCAGCCAAAGGCCACGGGGGTCCTACGAGCAGTACGTC.